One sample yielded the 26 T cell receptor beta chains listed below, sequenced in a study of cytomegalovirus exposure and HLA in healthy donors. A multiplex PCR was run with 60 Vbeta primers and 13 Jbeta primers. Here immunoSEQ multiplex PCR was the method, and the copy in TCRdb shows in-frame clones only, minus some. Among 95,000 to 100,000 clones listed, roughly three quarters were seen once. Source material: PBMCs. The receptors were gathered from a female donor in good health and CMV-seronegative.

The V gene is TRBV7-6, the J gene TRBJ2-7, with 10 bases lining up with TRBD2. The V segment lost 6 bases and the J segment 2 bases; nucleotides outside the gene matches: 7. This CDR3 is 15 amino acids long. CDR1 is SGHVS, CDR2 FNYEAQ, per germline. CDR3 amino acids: CASSSGLALTYEQYF. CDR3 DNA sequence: TGTGCCAGCAGTTCGGGACTAGCGCTAACCTACGAGCAGTACTTC. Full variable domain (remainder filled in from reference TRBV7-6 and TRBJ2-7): GAGVSQSPRYKVTKRGQDVALRCDPISGHVSLYWYRQALGQGPEFLTYFNYEAQQDKSGLPNDRFSAERPEGSISTLTIQRTEQRDSAMYRCASSSGLALTYEQYFGPGTRLTVT.

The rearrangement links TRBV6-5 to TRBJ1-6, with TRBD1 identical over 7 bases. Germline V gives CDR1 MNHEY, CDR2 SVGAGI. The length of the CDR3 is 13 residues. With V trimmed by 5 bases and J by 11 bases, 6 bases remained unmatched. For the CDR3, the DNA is TGTGCCAGCAGTGACAGGGTAGGAACACCCCTCCACTTT. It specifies CASSDRVGTPLHF.

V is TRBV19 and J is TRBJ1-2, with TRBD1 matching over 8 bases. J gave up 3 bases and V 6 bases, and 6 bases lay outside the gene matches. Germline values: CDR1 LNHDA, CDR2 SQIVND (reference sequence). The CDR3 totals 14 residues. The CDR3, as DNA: TGTGCCAGTAGCGGGGACAGGCTAGACTATGGCTACACCTTC. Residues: CASSGDRLDYGYTF.

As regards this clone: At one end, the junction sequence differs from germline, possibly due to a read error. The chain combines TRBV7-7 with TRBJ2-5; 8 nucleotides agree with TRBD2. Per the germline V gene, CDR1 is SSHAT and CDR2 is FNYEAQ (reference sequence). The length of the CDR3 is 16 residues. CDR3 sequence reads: CASSPKSRGGGETQYF. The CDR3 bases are TGTGCTAGCAGCCCCAAGAGTCGGGGGGGCGGGGAGACCCAGTACTTC. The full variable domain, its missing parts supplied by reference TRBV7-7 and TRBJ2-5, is GAGVSQSPRYKVTKRGQDVTLRCDPISSHATLYWYQQALGQGPEFLTYFNYEAQPDKSGLPSDRFSAERPEGSISTLTIQRTEQRDSAMYRCASSPKSRGGGETQYFGPGTRLLVL.

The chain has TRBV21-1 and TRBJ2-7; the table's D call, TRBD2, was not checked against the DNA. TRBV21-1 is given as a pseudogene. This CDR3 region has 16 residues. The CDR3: CASSLDPCTGSYEQYF. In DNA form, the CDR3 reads TGTGCCAGCAGCCTCGATCCGTGCACGGGTTCCTACGAGCAGTACTTC.

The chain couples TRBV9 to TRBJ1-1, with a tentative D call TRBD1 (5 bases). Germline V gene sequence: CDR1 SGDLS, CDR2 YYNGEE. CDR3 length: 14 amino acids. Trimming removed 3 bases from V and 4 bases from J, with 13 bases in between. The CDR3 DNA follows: TGTGCCAGCAGCGCCACAGACGACAGCACTGAAGCTTTCTTT. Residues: CASSATDDSTEAFF. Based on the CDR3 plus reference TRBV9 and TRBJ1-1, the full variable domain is DSGVTQTPKHLITATGQRVTLRCSPRSGDLSVYWYQQSLDQGLQFLIQYYNGEERAKGNILERFSAQQFPDLHSELNLSSLELGDSALYFCASSATDDSTEAFFGQGTRLTVV.

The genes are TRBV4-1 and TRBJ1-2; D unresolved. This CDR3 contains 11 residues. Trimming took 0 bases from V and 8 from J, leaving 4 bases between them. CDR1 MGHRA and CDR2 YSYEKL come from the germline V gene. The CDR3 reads CASSQERGYTF. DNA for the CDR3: TGCGCCAGCAGCCAAGAGAGGGGCTACACCTTC.

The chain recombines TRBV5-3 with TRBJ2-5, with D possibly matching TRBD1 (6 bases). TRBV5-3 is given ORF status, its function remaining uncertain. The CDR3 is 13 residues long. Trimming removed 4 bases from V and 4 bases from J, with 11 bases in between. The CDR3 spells CARSMGTPETQYF. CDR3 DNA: TGTGCCAGAAGCATGGGGACACCAGAGACCCAGTACTTC.

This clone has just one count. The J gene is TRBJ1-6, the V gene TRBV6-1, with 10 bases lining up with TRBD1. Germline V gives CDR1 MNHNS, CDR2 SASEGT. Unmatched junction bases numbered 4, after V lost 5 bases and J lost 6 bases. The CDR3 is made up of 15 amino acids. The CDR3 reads CASSSGQGRNSPLHF. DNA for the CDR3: TGTGCCAGCAGTTCGGGACAGGGGCGTAATTCACCCCTCCACTTT.

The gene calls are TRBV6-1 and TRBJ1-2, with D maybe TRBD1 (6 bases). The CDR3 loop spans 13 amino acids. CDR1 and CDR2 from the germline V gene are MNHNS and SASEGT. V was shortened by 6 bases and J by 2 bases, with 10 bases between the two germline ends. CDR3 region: CASSFDRNYGYTF. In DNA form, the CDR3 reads TGTGCCAGCAGCTTCGACAGGAACTATGGCTACACCTTC.

For the CDR3, the DNA is TGTGCCAGCAGCCGGACATTTGGTCAGCCCCAGCATTTT. Its translation: CASSRTFGQPQHF. V usage is TRBV6-5 and J usage is TRBJ1-5, with D possibly TRBD1 on 5 matching bases. The ends were cut back, 6 bases at V and 6 bases at J, with 12 bases in the middle. CDR3 size: 13 residues. Germline CDR1 MNHEY, CDR2 SVGAGI.

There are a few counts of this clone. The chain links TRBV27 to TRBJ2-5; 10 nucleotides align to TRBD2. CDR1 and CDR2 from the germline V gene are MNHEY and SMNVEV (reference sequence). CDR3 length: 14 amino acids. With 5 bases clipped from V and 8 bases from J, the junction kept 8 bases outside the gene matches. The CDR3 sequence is CASSLERGGNTQYF. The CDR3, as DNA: TGTGCCAGCAGTCTGGAGCGGGGGGGGAATACCCAGTACTTC.

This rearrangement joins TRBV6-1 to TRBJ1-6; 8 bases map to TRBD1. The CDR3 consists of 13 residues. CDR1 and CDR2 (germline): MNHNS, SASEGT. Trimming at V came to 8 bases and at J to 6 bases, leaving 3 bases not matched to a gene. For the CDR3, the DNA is TGTGCCAGCGGACAGGGATTTAATTCACCCCTCCACTTT. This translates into CASGQGFNSPLHF.

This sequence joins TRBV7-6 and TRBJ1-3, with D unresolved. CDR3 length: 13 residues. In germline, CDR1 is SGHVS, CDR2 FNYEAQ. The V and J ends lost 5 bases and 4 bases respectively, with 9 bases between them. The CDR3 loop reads CASSPMAGNTIYF. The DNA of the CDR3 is TGTGCCAGCAGCCCGATGGCAGGAAACACCATATATTTT.

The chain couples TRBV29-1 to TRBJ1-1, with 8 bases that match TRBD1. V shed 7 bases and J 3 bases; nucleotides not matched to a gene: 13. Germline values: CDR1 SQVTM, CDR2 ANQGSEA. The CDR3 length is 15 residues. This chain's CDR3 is CSADRGLREDTEAFF. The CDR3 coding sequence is TGCAGCGCCGACAGGGGACTCAGGGAGGACACTGAAGCTTTCTTT.

CDR3 amino acids: CAISGTGGETGELFF. For the CDR3, the DNA is TGTGCCATCAGTGGAACAGGGGGCGAGACCGGGGAGCTGTTTTTT. The chain recombines TRBV10-3 with TRBJ2-2; 9 bases map to TRBD1. The CDR3 covers 15 residues. Germline-derived CDR1 and CDR2 are ENHRY and SYGVKD. With V trimmed by 4 bases and J by 5 bases, 5 bases remained unmatched.

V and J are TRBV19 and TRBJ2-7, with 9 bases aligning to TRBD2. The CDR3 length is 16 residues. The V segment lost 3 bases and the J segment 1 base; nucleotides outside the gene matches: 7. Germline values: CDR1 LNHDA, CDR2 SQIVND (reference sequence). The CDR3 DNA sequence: TGTGCCAGTAGTATCGGCGGGGGGGCCTCTTCCTACGAGCAGTACTTC. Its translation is CASSIGGGASSYEQYF.

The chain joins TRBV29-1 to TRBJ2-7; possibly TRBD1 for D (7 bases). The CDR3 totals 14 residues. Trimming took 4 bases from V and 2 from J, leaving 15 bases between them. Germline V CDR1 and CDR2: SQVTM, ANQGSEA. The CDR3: CSVAWRGRPYEQYF. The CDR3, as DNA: TGCAGCGTTGCTTGGAGGGGGCGACCCTACGAGCAGTACTTC.

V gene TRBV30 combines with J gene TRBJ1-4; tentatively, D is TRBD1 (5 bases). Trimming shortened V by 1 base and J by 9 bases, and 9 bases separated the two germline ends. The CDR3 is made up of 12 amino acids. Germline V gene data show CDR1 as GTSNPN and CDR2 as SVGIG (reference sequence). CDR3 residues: CAWSAKGQKLFF. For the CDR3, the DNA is TGTGCCTGGAGTGCCAAGGGGCAAAAACTGTTTTTT.

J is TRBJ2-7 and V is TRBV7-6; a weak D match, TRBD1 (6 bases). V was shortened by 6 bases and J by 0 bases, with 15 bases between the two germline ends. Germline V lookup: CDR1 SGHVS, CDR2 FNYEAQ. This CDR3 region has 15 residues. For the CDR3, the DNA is TGTGCCAGCAGTTTTGGGGACACGGACTCCTACGAGCAGTACTTC. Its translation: CASSFGDTDSYEQYF. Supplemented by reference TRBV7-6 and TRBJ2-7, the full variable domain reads GAGVSQSPRYKVTKRGQDVALRCDPISGHVSLYWYRQALGQGPEFLTYFNYEAQQDKSGLPNDRFSAERPEGSISTLTIQRTEQRDSAMYRCASSFGDTDSYEQYFGPGTRLTVT.

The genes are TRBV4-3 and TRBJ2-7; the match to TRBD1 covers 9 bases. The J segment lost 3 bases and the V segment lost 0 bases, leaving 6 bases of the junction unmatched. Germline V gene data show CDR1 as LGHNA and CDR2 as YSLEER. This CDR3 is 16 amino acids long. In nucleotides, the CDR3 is TGCGCCAGCAGCCAAGATCCACAGGGGGCGGTCTACGAGCAGTACTTC. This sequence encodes CASSQDPQGAVYEQYF.

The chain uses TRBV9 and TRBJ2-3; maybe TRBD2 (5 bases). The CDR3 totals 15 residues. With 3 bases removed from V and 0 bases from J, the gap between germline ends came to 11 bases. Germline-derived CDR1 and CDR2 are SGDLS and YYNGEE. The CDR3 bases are TGTGCCAGCAGCGCCCGAAGGACTAGCACAGATACGCAGTATTTT. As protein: CASSARRTSTDTQYF.

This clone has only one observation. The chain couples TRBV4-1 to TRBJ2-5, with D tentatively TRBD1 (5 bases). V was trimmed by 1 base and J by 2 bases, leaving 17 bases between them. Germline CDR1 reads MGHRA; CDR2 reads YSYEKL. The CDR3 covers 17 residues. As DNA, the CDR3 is TGCGCCAGCAGCCAAGGCGACAGTTCCTCACGACAAGAGACCCAGTACTTC. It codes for CASSQGDSSSRQETQYF.

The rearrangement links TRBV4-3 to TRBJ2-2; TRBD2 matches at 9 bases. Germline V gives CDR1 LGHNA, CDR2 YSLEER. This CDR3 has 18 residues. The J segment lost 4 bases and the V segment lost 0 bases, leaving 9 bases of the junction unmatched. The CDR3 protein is CASSQEPSGNWGTGELFF. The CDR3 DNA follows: TGCGCCAGCAGCCAAGAACCTAGCGGGAACTGGGGCACCGGGGAGCTGTTTTTT.

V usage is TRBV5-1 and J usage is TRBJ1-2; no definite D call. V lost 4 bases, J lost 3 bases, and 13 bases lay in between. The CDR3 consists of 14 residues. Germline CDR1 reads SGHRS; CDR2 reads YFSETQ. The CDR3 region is CASSTAGPDYGYTF. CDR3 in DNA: TGCGCCAGCAGCACAGCAGGCCCTGACTATGGCTACACCTTC.

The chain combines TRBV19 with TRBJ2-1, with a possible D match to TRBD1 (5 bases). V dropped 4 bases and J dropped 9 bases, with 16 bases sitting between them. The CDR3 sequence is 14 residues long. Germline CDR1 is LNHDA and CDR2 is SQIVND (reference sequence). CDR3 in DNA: TGTGCCAGTAGTAATCAGGGTCTTCGGATTGAGCAGTTCTTC. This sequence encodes CASSNQGLRIEQFF.